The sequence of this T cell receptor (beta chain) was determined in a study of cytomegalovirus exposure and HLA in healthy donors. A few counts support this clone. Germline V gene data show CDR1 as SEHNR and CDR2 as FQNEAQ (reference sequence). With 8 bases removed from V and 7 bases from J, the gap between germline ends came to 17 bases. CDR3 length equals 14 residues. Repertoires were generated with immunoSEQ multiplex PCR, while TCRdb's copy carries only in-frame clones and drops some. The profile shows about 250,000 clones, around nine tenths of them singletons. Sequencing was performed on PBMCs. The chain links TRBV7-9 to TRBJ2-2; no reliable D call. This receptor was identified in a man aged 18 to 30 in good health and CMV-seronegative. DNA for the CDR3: TGTGCCAGCTCCCTCGGTGGTGGTGTCGGGGAGCTGTTTTTT. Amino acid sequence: CASSLGGGVGELFF.